The clone carrying this TCR beta chain was counted ten times or more. The read ends 3 residues early relative to the CDR3; the germline J gene fills the gap. The repertoire was sequenced with immunoSEQ multiplex PCR; TCRdb's copy has only in-frame clones and lacks some. The sample presents tens of thousands of clones, none singletons. The sample belongs to a study of T cell clonality in common variable immunodeficiency. CDR3 size: 13 residues. V lost 4 bases, J lost 6 bases, and 6 bases stayed unmatched. CDR1 and CDR2 from the germline V gene are SQVTM and ANQGSEA. The sample consisted of peripheral blood mononuclear cells. The chain joins TRBV29-1 to TRBJ2-7; 10 bases fit TRBD2. The receptor was isolated from a person between 18 and 70 years old in good health. The CDR3 region is CSVVRSSGGEQYF. CDR3 DNA, as far as it was read: TGCAGCGTTGTCCGGTCTAGCGGGGGCGAG.